The TCR beta chain under discussion was sequenced for a study of blood T cell repertoires in COVID-19. The overall study: PBMCs, B-cell-depleted T cells, or T cells provided the cDNA or gDNA that made up the material.

Measured with immunoSEQ multiplex PCR; TCRdb has only the in-frame clones, and not every one. This sample has roughly 330,000 clones; 70% to 90% occur once, and the top ten carry about 10%. Participants were aged 18 to 89 years, lived in around 22 US areas, and enrolled virtually. Germline V gene data show CDR1 as LGHDT and CDR2 as YNNKEL (reference sequence). CDR3 length equals 14 residues. Trimming removed 4 bases from V and 8 bases from J, with 12 bases in between. The sample taken for sequencing was PBMCs or T cells enriched from blood (not recorded which). This TCR was sampled from a woman aged 18-35 years who had recovered from COVID-19. The J gene is TRBJ1-6, the V gene TRBV3-1 (or the pseudogene TRBV3-2); tentative D call: TRBD1 (6 bases). CDR3 DNA sequence: TGTGCCAGCAGCCTCTACAGGGTGGATTCACCCCTCCACTTT. Protein: CASSLYRVDSPLHF.